One T cell receptor (beta chain) is described in this entry. With 8 bases removed from V and 12 bases from J, the gap between germline ends came to 16 bases. The CDR3 runs to 11 residues. Per germline, CDR1 MNHEY and CDR2 SVGAGI. This entry is derived from a study of cytomegalovirus exposure and HLA in healthy donors. Amplification used 60 Vbeta primers and 13 Jbeta primers. The protocol was immunoSEQ multiplex PCR, while the TCRdb copy is restricted to in-frame clones and leaves out a portion. Of under 200,000 clones in the sample, more than 75% were seen once. All the people who gave samples were healthy bone marrow donors.

The source of this sequence is a middle-aged man in good health and CMV-seropositive. The sample comprised PBMCs. The V and J genes are TRBV6-5 and TRBJ1-2, with D possibly being TRBD1 (5 bases). In DNA, the CDR3 is TGTGCCAGCCGGGGGGAAGGGAGCCACACCTTC. This gives the protein CASRGEGSHTF.